The T cell receptor (beta chain) under discussion was sequenced for a study of blood T cell repertoires in COVID-19. For the study at large: Whether acute or convalescent, the COVID-19 samples came from the United States, Italy and Spain. From T cells, B-cell-depleted T cells, or PBMCs came the material, which was cDNA or gDNA.

In the original analysis: Amplified reference gene primers provided the basis for estimating nucleated cell counts. Produced via immunoSEQ multiplex PCR; TCRdb's table is partial and in-frame only. V, J and clone size reflect that table, while D and trimming were determined from the DNA. The sample lists a few hundred thousand clones; around 84% were seen once. Germline values: CDR1 MDHEN, CDR2 SYDVKM. The CDR3 runs to 14 residues. J lost 8 bases, V lost 3 bases, and 7 bases had no gene match. The TCR originated in a woman aged 18 to 35 with acute or convalescent COVID-19. The sequencing input was peripheral blood. V gene TRBV28 combines with J gene TRBJ1-2; 9 bases are a match to TRBD1. The CDR3 DNA follows: TGTGCCAGCAGTTTCGGGGACAGGGAGCCCGGCTACACCTTC. Its protein is CASSFGDREPGYTF.